The clone carrying this TCR beta chain occurred once. Its antigen remains unidentified. The study ran its PCR with 60 Vbeta and 13 Jbeta primers. Clones were sequenced by immunoSEQ multiplex PCR, and TCRdb holds only the in-frame ones, with some missing. The sample includes some 170,000 clones, roughly 80% seen only once; the top ten take 0.95% to 1.5%. This CDR3 has 17 residues. CDR1 is SGHNT, CDR2 YYREEE, per germline (reference sequence). The V end was cut by 0 bases, the J end by 2 bases, with 12 bases between. The data stem from a study of cytomegalovirus exposure and HLA in healthy donors. The study's findings and limits: Differences between HLA loci emerged in a later analysis of TCR association rates, with DRB1 most and HLA-C fewest. Per published reports, the classifier diagnosed cytomegalovirus status with high specificity and sensitivity.

This TCR derives from a woman aged 50 to 65 in good health and CMV-seronegative. This chain uses TRBV5-4 with TRBJ2-6; D may be TRBD1 (5 bases). What was sequenced was PBMCs. CDR3 sequence reads: CASSLAGRVAGANVLTF. The CDR3 DNA reads as TGTGCCAGCAGCTTGGCCGGCAGGGTGGCTGGGGCCAACGTCCTGACTTTC.